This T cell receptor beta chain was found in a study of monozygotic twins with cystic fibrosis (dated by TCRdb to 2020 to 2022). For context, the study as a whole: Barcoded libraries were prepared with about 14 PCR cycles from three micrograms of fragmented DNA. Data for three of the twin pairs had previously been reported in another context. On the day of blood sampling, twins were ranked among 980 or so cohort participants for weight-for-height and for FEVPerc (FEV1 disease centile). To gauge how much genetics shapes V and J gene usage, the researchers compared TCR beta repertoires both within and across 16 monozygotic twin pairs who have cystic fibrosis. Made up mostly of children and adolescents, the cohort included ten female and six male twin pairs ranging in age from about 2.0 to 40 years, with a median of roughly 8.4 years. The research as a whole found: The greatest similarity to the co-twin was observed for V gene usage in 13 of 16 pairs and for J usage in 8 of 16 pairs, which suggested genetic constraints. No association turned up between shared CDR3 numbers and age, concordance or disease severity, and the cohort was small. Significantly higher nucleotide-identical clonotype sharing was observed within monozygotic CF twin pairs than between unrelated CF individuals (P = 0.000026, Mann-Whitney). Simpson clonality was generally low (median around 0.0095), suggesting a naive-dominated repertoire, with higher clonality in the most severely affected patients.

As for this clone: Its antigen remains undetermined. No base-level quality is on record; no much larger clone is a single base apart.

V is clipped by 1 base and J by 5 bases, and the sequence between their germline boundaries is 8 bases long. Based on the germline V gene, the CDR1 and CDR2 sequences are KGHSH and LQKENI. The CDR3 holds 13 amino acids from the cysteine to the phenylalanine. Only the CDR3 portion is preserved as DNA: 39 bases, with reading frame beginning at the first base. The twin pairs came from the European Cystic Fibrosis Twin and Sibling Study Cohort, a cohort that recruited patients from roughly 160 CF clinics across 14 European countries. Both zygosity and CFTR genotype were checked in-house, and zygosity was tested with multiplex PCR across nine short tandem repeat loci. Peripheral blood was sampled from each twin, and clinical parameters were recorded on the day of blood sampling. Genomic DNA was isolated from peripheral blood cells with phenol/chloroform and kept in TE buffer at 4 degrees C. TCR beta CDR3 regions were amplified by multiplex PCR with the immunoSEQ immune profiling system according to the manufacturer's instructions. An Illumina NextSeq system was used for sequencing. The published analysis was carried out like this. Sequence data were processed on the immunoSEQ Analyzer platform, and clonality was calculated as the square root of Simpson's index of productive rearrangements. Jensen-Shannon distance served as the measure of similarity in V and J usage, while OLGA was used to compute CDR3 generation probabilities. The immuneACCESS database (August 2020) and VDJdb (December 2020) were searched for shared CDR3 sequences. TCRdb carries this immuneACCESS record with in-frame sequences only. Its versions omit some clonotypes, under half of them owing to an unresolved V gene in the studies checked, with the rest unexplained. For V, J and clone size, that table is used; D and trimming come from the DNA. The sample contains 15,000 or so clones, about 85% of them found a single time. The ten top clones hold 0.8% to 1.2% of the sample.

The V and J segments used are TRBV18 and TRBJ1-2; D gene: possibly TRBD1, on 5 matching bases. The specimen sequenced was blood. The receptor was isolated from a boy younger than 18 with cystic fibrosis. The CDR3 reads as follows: CASSPLGVYGYTF. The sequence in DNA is TGTGCCAGCTCACCACTGGGGGTTTATGGCTACACCTTC.